This T cell receptor (beta chain) was recorded in a study of early T cells in non-severe SARS-CoV-2 infection (dated by TCRdb to 2020 to 2023). Regarding the complete study: Because TCR sequencing relied on bulk RNA taken from unsorted whole blood, pairing of alpha and beta chains was not possible. Broader findings and caveats from the paper: VDJdb matching was skewed toward anti-spike CD8 responses and likely underestimated virus-specific expansions, missing private and CD4 specificities.

Library generation was performed with 5' RACE. Instrument on record: NextSeq 500. To correct for sequencing error and PCR bias, the TCR library protocol tagged individual cDNA molecules with unique molecular identifiers. Sequencing covered both TCR alpha and beta chains, and within each sample the abundances of alpha and beta sequences were tightly co-correlated. Per the source publication's procedure: Decombinator V4 was used to annotate the V gene, J gene and CDR3 of the TCR sequences. TCRs were defined as expanded if a significant change between any two time points was detected under a Poisson model with p below 0.0001. TCR abundances were normalised to the total number of TCRs sequenced per sample and expressed as counts per million. MAIT TCRs were defined by TRAV1-2 paired with TRAJ12, TRAJ20 or TRAJ33, and iNKT TCRs by TRAV10 paired with TRAJ18. VDJdb, accessed on 1 November 2021, was searched for TCRs annotated for CMV, EBV and SARS-CoV-2, and TCRs annotated for more than one antigen were excluded. The raw public reads went through TCRdb reprocessing: fastp at Q25, MiXCR clone calling, in-frame beta chains kept. Rows are unified per CDR3 protein, each entry keeping the most common DNA and genes. These V and J calls originate from TCRdb's pipeline instead of the authors' own analysis. This sample is represented by some 70,000 distinct CDR3 sequences; 4.9% of them were singletons. Clones ranked in the top ten supply just under 5% of the sample.

The study was a case-control design nested within a healthcare worker cohort in London, UK, with weekly nasopharyngeal swab PCR tests and blood sampling. Between 23 and 31 March 2020, the week of the UK lockdown, healthcare workers were enrolled and then followed up weekly for as long as 16 weeks. V is trimmed back by 6 bases and J by 6 bases, and the junction contains 7 bases that no gene match accounts for. The CDR3 sequence holds 12 residues, the cysteine and phenylalanine included. CDR3 DNA only is kept here, 36 bases in frame from base 1. For CDR1 and CDR2, the germline V gene lists SQVTM and ANQGSEA. This clonotype was found a few times. It lacks a known antigen. Base qualities are missing; no much larger clone stands one base away.

The receptor comes from an adult who was a healthcare worker with PCR-confirmed SARS-CoV-2 infection or an uninfected control (not recorded which). The chain is encoded by TRBV29-1 joined to TRBJ2-7; TRBD2 lines up with 8 middle nucleotides. Sequenced material: whole blood. The DNA sequence is TGCAGCGTCGGGAGGGGGGCGAGCGAGCAGTACTTC. Its amino acids are CSVGRGASEQYF.